The 15 T cell receptor beta chains below all came from one sample that was sequenced in a study of cytomegalovirus exposure and HLA in healthy donors. 60 Vbeta and 13 Jbeta primers were used in PCR. Clones were read by immunoSEQ multiplex PCR, and TCRdb kept only the in-frame ones, dropping some. The sample consists of 95,000 to 130,000 clones, 65% to 90% of them appearing once. Sequencing was done on a sample of PBMCs. The receptors derive from a woman under 40 in good health and CMV-seronegative.

V gene TRBV2 combines with J gene TRBJ2-1; D ambiguous. Trimming pared 1 base from V and 0 bases from J, leaving 13 bases between. The CDR3 has 17 residues. Germline V gene lookup returns CDR1 SNHLY and CDR2 FYNNEI. CDR3 in amino acids: CASSEGGGQSSYNEQFF. The CDR3 region has the DNA TGTGCCAGCAGTGAAGGCGGCGGCCAGAGCTCCTACAATGAGCAGTTCTTC.

This CDR3 reads CASRNAQGLGLNEQYF. The CDR3 coding sequence is TGTGCCAGCAGGAACGCTCAGGGGTTGGGGCTAAACGAGCAGTACTTC. This sequence joins TRBV27 and TRBJ2-7; D is possibly TRBD1 (6 bases). The germline gives CDR1 MNHEY, CDR2 SMNVEV (reference sequence). This CDR3 has 16 residues. Trimming shortened V by 6 bases and J by 5 bases, and 23 bases separated the two germline ends.

This clone was counted between two and nine times. The V call is TRBV6-6, the J call TRBJ2-7, with 8 bases identical to TRBD2. Unmatched junction bases numbered 9, after V lost 5 bases and J lost 6 bases. The germline gives CDR1 MNHNY, CDR2 SVGAGI (reference sequence). The CDR3 has 14 residues. This CDR3 reads CASSILPGGPEQYF. The CDR3 DNA reads TGTGCCAGCAGTATACTCCCGGGGGGGCCCGAGCAGTACTTC.

J is TRBJ2-3 and V is TRBV7-8; tentative D call: TRBD2 (6 bases). Germline loops: CDR1 SGHVS, CDR2 FQNEAQ. The CDR3 contains 17 residues. V lost 1 base and J 1 base, leaving 15 bases between the germline ends. The chain's CDR3 is CASSLEGLGLGTDTQYF. The CDR3 DNA is TGTGCCAGCAGCTTAGAGGGACTGGGCCTTGGCACAGATACGCAGTATTTT.

The rearrangement links TRBV6-1 to TRBJ1-2; possible D gene TRBD1, 5 bases. CDR1 is MNHNS, CDR2 SASEGT, per germline. CDR3 size: 14 residues. V was pared by 5 bases and J by 0 bases, with 10 bases between. Here the CDR3 DNA reads TGTGCCAGCAGTCCCGGGGGTCCTAACTATGGCTACACCTTC. This encodes CASSPGGPNYGYTF.

The V call is TRBV10-3, the J call TRBJ2-7; D is perhaps TRBD1 (6 bases). The V gene lost 6 bases and the J gene lost 3 bases, with 12 bases spanning the gap. The germline V gene encodes CDR1 ENHRY and CDR2 SYGVKD. The CDR3 spans 13 residues. CDR3 protein: CAISRDNDYEQYF. CDR3 nucleotide sequence: TGTGCCATCAGCCGGGACAACGACTACGAGCAGTACTTC.

This clone has a handful of counts. J is TRBJ2-1 and V is TRBV19, with D tentatively TRBD1 (6 bases). The V end lost 4 bases, the J end lost 5 bases, and 15 bases lay between the germline ends. This CDR3 spans 15 amino acids. Germline CDR1 is LNHDA and CDR2 is SQIVND (reference sequence). CDR3 residues: CASSTMGAGNNEQFF. The CDR3 nucleotides are TGTGCCAGTAGTACCATGGGGGCCGGCAACAATGAGCAGTTCTTC.

In its sample, this clone is medium-sized. The CDR3 here is CASKTGGLAGGEQYF. The CDR3 DNA follows: TGTGCCAGCAAGACGGGGGGACTAGCGGGAGGGGAGCAGTACTTC. The chain has TRBV5-4 and TRBJ2-7; 16 bases are shared with TRBD2. The V and J ends lost 6 bases and 7 bases, in that order; junction bases with no gene match: 7. This CDR3 is built from 15 residues. Germline V CDR1 and CDR2: SGHNT, YYREEE (reference sequence).

CDR3 DNA sequence: TGTGCCTGGAGAACTAGCGGGAGTATATCATCGGATACGCAGTATTTT. Translation: CAWRTSGSISSDTQYF. The chain carries TRBV30 and TRBJ2-3; the match to TRBD2 covers 11 bases. The V gene's germline CDR1 is GTSNPN and CDR2 SVGIG (reference sequence). CDR3 length: 16 residues. V lost 3 bases to trimming and J lost 6 bases; unmatched junction nucleotides: 11.

The chain combines TRBV6-5 with TRBJ2-5; the D is unclear. This CDR3 has 14 amino acids. Germline CDR1 MNHEY, CDR2 SVGAGI. V was shortened by 0 bases and J by 2 bases, with 7 bases between the two germline ends. Written as DNA, the CDR3 is TGTGCCAGCAGTTACTCCAAACTGCAAGAGACCCAGTACTTC. Protein sequence: CASSYSKLQETQYF.

The V gene is TRBV30, the J gene TRBJ1-4; D is perhaps TRBD1 (6 bases). The germline V and J ends were trimmed by 3 bases and 3 bases, with 14 bases remaining between them. This CDR3 comprises 15 residues. Per the germline V gene, CDR1 is GTSNPN and CDR2 is SVGIG (reference sequence). For the CDR3, the DNA is TGTGCCTGGAGCCTAGGACAGTACTCTAATGAAAAACTGTTTTTT. Protein: CAWSLGQYSNEKLFF.

V and J are TRBV27 and TRBJ2-5, with TRBD1 matching over 8 bases. Unmatched junction bases numbered 8, after V lost 6 bases and J lost 5 bases. The CDR3 sequence is 14 residues long. Germline CDR1 MNHEY, CDR2 SMNVEV (reference sequence). The CDR3 loop reads CASRRYRGTETQYF. The CDR3 nucleotides are TGTGCCAGCAGACGATACAGGGGGACGGAGACCCAGTACTTC.

The chain couples TRBV9 to TRBJ1-6, with D possibly being TRBD1 (6 bases). The germline V gene has CDR1 SGDLS and CDR2 YYNGEE. The CDR3 runs to 15 residues. With 0 bases removed from V and 8 bases from J, the gap between germline ends came to 12 bases. CDR3 nucleotides: TGTGCCAGCAGCGTAGGCCTACAGGGAGATTCACCCCTCCACTTT. Residues: CASSVGLQGDSPLHF.

The J gene is TRBJ1-1, the V gene TRBV7-2; 8 positions agree with TRBD1. V lost 4 bases to trimming and J lost 4 bases; unmatched junction nucleotides: 5. This CDR3 contains 14 residues. Per the germline V gene, CDR1 is SGHTA and CDR2 is FQGNSA. CDR3 in amino acids: CASSSDRGSTEAFF. DNA for the CDR3: TGTGCCAGCAGCTCAGACAGGGGTAGCACTGAAGCTTTCTTT. Drawing the rest from reference TRBV7-2 and TRBJ1-1, the complete variable domain is GAGVSQSPSNKVTEKGKDVELRCDPISGHTALYWYRQSLGQGLEFLIYFQGNSAPDKSGLPSDRFSAERTGGSVSTLTIQRTQQEDSAVYLCASSSDRGSTEAFFGQGTRLTVV.

The chain carries TRBV6-5 and TRBJ1-1; 7 bases match TRBD1. V gave up 2 bases and J gave up 4 bases; unmatched junction bases: 7. From germline, CDR1 is MNHEY and CDR2 SVGAGI. The CDR3 loop spans 15 amino acids. The CDR3 DNA reads as TGTGCCAGCAGTTACGAGTCCAGGGGGAGCACTGAAGCTTTCTTT. It codes for CASSYESRGSTEAFF.